This T cell receptor (beta chain) was observed in a study of shared clonotypes between healthy human individuals. The V gene's germline CDR1 is MNHNY and CDR2 SVGAGI (reference sequence). This CDR3 region has 15 residues. V gave up 5 bases and J gave up 2 bases; unmatched junction bases: 7. Libraries were prepared by immunoSEQ multiplex PCR; TCRdb keeps only in-frame clonotypes and omits some of them. This table has 2 million to 2.5 million clones, nearly 97% appearing once. Sequencing input: naive CD4+ T cells sorted from blood. This sample's subset: CD45RA+ positively selected. This clonotype was obtained from a man younger than 35 in good health. The genes are TRBV6-6 and TRBJ1-2; 8 bases are shared with TRBD1. CDR3 loop: CASSPRGPSNYGYTF. The CDR3 region has the DNA TGTGCCAGCAGTCCCAGGGGGCCCTCCAACTATGGCTACACCTTC.